Below, 3 T cell receptor beta chains from the same sample are listed, as sequenced in a study of cytomegalovirus exposure and HLA in healthy donors. The PCR contained 60 Vbeta and 13 Jbeta primers. Libraries were prepared by immunoSEQ multiplex PCR; TCRdb keeps only in-frame clonotypes and omits some of them. Among roughly 140,000 clones listed, 70% to 80% were seen once. The specimen was PBMCs. These receptors were collected from a man between 18 and 35 years old in good health and CMV-seronegative.

The chain has TRBV5-8 and TRBJ2-7, with 9 positions matching TRBD1. This CDR3 spans 16 amino acids. V dropped 3 bases and J dropped 4; count of bases not matched to a gene: 11. CDR1 is SGHTS and CDR2 is YDEGEE in the germline V gene. This CDR3 reads CASSWNIRDRDYEQYF. The CDR3 nucleotides read TGTGCCAGCAGCTGGAATATACGGGACAGGGATTACGAGCAGTACTTC.

The chain employs TRBV6-1 and TRBJ1-2, with TRBD1 matching 7 bases. Germline V CDR1 and CDR2: MNHNS, SASEGT. With 4 bases clipped from V and 4 bases from J, the junction kept 9 bases outside the gene matches. The CDR3 consists of 15 residues. The CDR3, as DNA: TGTGCCAGCAGTGGCAGCCGGGACAGAGCCTATGGCTACACCTTC. Translating it yields CASSGSRDRAYGYTF.

The chain is built from TRBV9 and TRBJ1-1; D is ambiguous. This CDR3 spans 13 amino acids. Trimming stripped 6 bases from V and 1 base from J, with 10 bases between. The germline gives CDR1 SGDLS, CDR2 YYNGEE. DNA of the CDR3: TGTGCCAGCACAACGGGTTGGAACACTGAAGCTTTCTTT. Translating gives CASTTGWNTEAFF.